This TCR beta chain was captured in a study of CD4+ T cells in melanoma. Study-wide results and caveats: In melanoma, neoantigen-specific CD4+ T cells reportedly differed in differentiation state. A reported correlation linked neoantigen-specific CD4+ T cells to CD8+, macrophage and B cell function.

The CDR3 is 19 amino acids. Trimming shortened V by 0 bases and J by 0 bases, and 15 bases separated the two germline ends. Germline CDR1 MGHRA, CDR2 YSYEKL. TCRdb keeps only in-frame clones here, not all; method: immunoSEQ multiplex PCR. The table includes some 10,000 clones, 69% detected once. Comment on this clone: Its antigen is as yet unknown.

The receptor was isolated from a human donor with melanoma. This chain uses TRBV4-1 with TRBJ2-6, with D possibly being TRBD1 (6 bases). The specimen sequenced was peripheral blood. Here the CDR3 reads CASSQDLPTGRSGANVLTF. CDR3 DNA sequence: TGCGCCAGCAGCCAAGATCTTCCGACAGGACGCTCTGGGGCCAACGTCCTGACTTTC.